This T cell receptor beta chain was retrieved from a study of shared clonotypes between healthy human individuals. Turning to the study itself: Each donor's CD4 naive and CD4 memory cells filled three plates apiece, CD8 naive two, and CD8 memory one.

The study ran the assay at deep level. Some clones are missing from TCRdb's copy, which holds only in-frame ones; the method was immunoSEQ multiplex PCR. Among some 1 million clones listed, about 75% were seen once. A split of CD4+ cells into CD45RA+ naive and CD45RA-negative memory subsets was performed. The J segment lost 4 bases and the V segment lost 5 bases, leaving 6 bases of the junction unmatched. The V gene's germline CDR1 is SGHRS and CDR2 YFSETQ. CDR3 size: 15 residues. In the case of this clone: Its target is not known.

Study findings and constraints: The authors sampled blood alone, and tissue repertoires likely differ.

The sequenced material came from memory CD4+ T cells sorted from blood. The subset: CD45RA-negative fraction. The J gene is TRBJ2-1, the V gene TRBV5-1; 10 nucleotides agree with TRBD2. The sequence derives from a man in his late teens or twenties in good health. CDR3 nucleotides: TGCGCCAGCAGAGGGGGGACTAGCGATTACAATGAGCAGTTCTTC. It yields the protein CASRGGTSDYNEQFF.